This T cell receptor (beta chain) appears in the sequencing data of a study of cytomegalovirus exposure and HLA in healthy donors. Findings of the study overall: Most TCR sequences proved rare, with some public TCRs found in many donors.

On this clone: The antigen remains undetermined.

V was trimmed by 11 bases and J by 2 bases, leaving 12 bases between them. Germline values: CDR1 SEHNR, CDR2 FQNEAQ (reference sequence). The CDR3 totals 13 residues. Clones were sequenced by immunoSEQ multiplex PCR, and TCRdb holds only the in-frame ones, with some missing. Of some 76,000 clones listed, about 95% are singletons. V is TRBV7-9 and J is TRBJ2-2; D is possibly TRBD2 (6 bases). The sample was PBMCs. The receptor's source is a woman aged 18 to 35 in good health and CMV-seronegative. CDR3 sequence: CAGTGANTGELFF. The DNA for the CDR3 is TGTGCCGGGACGGGAGCCAACACCGGGGAGCTGTTTTTT. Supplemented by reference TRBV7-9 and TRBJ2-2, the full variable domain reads DTGVSQNPRHKITKRGQNVTFRCDPISEHNRLYWYRQTLGQGPEFLTYFQNEAQLEKSRLLSDRFSAERPKGSFSTLEIQRTEQGDSAMYLCAGTGANTGELFFGEGSRLTVL.